This T cell receptor beta chain was recovered during a study of shared clonotypes between healthy human individuals. The naive CD8 fraction comprised CD45RO-negative cells positively selected for CCR7 and excluded terminally differentiated effector memory CD45RA+ cells. General study points: Generation probabilities were higher for clonotypes shared across all four sorted-subset donors than for unshared ones. Estimated clonotype richness was generally higher in naive than memory subsets.

Germline CDR1 is SEHNR and CDR2 is FQNEAQ (reference sequence). CDR3 size: 16 residues. V lost 0 bases to trimming and J lost 4 bases; unmatched junction nucleotides: 6. Data came from immunoSEQ multiplex PCR; TCRdb stores just in-frame clones and leaves some out. The sample lists under 1 million clones, 80% to 95% seen once, with 24% in the top ten. In regard to this clone: Antigen: not known.

This sequence was found in a man younger than 45 in good health. The sequenced sample consisted of naive CD8+ T cells sorted from blood. V gene TRBV7-9 combines with J gene TRBJ2-1; 7 bases map to TRBD2. The CDR3 is CASSLAGEGRYNEQFF. The CDR3 DNA is TGTGCCAGCAGCTTAGCAGGGGAGGGCCGGTACAATGAGCAGTTCTTC. The whole variable domain, filled in from reference TRBV7-9 and TRBJ2-1, reads DTGVSQNPRHKITKRGQNVTFRCDPISEHNRLYWYRQTLGQGPEFLTYFQNEAQLEKSRLLSDRFSAERPKGSFSTLEIQRTEQGDSAMYLCASSLAGEGRYNEQFFGPGTRLTVL.